This section outlines one T cell receptor (beta chain) sequence together with its context. Trimming left V 1 base short and J 4 bases short, with 10 bases between. The germline gives CDR1 GTSNPN, CDR2 SVGIG (reference sequence). The CDR3 extends over 14 amino acids. The sample originates from a study of blood T cell repertoires in COVID-19. Study-level background: Specimens from acute and convalescent COVID-19 originated in the United States, Italy and Spain. In each case, the material was cDNA or gDNA derived from T cells, B-cell-depleted T cells, or PBMCs.

Study processing details: Amplifying reference gene primers gave estimates of nucleated cell counts. Sequenced by immunoSEQ multiplex PCR; TCRdb stores in-frame clones only, minus some. Clonal size and the V and J genes are those of that table, whereas D and trimming came from the DNA. The sample shows 52,000 or so clones, about 78% of them seen only once. This chain connects TRBV30 to TRBJ1-4, with a possible D match to TRBD1 (6 bases). Material: peripheral blood. The origin of this receptor is a human donor in a cohort sampled during active COVID-19. CDR3 in amino acids: CAWSGGQFNEKLFF. The CDR3 DNA sequence: TGTGCCTGGAGTGGGGGGCAGTTTAATGAAAAACTGTTTTTT.